The entry that follows covers one T cell receptor (beta chain) sequence. What it recognizes is unknown. The data are from a study of shared clonotypes between healthy human individuals. The split of CD4+ cells yielded CD45RA+ naive and CD45RA-negative memory subsets. Germline lookup yields CDR1 MNHNS and CDR2 SASEGT. Trimming shortened V by 2 bases and J by 7 bases, and 15 bases separated the two germline ends. There are 15 residues in the CDR3. Findings and limits, study-wide: Measured sharing among donors was expected to vary with sequencing depth.

Profiled with immunoSEQ multiplex PCR; TCRdb holds only in-frame clones, not every one. This repertoire shows 330,000 or so clones, around 74% found once; its top ten account for approximately 10%. Material for sequencing was memory CD4+ T cells sorted from blood. Indicated subset: CD45RA-negative fraction. The source is a man under 40 in good health. The J gene is TRBJ1-5, the V gene TRBV6-1; D not resolved. The CDR3: CASSETPSARQPQHF. CDR3 bases: TGTGCCAGCAGTGAAACCCCCTCCGCCCGACAGCCCCAGCATTTT.